This is a list of T cell receptor beta chains from one sample in a study of cytomegalovirus exposure and HLA in healthy donors. TCRdb keeps only in-frame clones here, not all; method: immunoSEQ multiplex PCR. The sample contains some 130,000 clones, under 85% of which appear only once. The sequenced sample consisted of PBMCs. The receptors originated from a male donor in good health and CMV-seropositive. Both conserved end residues are part of each CDR3. Each record gives: V gene, J gene, clone size, D gene, CDR3 protein, CDR3 DNA. A D gene is named only where the DNA matches it firmly. Some rows mark clone size as missing; the rest say once, few, many or name a class of expanded clone.

v_call: TRBV5-5; j_call: TRBJ1-5; clone_size: once; d_call: .; cdr3_aa: CASSFTSDQPQHF; cdr3_nt: TGTGCCAGCAGCTTTACAAGCGACCAGCCCCAGCATTTT
v_call: TRBV28; j_call: TRBJ1-1; clone_size: .; d_call: TRBD1; cdr3_aa: CASSRTGGTEAFF; cdr3_nt: TGTGCCAGCAGTCGGACAGGGGGCACTGAAGCTTTCTTT
v_call: TRBV28; j_call: TRBJ2-7; clone_size: few; d_call: TRBD1; cdr3_aa: CASSYMDRREQYF; cdr3_nt: TGTGCCAGCAGTTACATGGACAGGCGCGAGCAGTACTTC
v_call: TRBV6-5; j_call: TRBJ2-7; clone_size: .; d_call: .; cdr3_aa: CASSYDRGYEQYF; cdr3_nt: TGTGCCAGCAGTTACGACCGGGGCTACGAGCAGTACTTC
v_call: TRBV30; j_call: TRBJ2-1; clone_size: .; d_call: .; cdr3_aa: CAWNGGRSSYNEQFF; cdr3_nt: TGTGCCTGGAACGGGGGACGGTCCTCCTACAATGAGCAGTTCTTC
v_call: TRBV11-3; j_call: TRBJ2-7; clone_size: .; d_call: TRBD2; cdr3_aa: CASSLKSTSESYEQYF; cdr3_nt: TGTGCCAGCAGCTTAAAATCGACTAGCGAGTCCTACGAGCAGTACTTC
v_call: TRBV5-4; j_call: TRBJ1-1; clone_size: .; d_call: TRBD1; cdr3_aa: CASSLAGGNTEAFF; cdr3_nt: TGTGCCAGCAGCTTGGCAGGGGGTAACACTGAAGCTTTCTTT
v_call: TRBV4-1; j_call: TRBJ2-1; clone_size: .; d_call: TRBD2; cdr3_aa: CASSQDGLAGNYNEQFF; cdr3_nt: TGCGCCAGCAGCCAAGACGGACTAGCGGGGAACTACAATGAGCAGTTCTTC
v_call: TRBV7-6; j_call: TRBJ2-7; clone_size: few; d_call: TRBD2; cdr3_aa: CASSYRSGSQQYEQYF; cdr3_nt: TGTGCCAGCAGCTATAGGAGCGGGAGTCAACAATACGAGCAGTACTTC
v_call: TRBV5-1; j_call: TRBJ1-4; clone_size: .; d_call: .; cdr3_aa: CASSLDLGSAGESEKLFF; cdr3_nt: TGCGCCAGCAGCTTGGATCTTGGAAGTGCAGGGGAGAGTGAAAAACTGTTTTTT
v_call: TRBV6-1; j_call: TRBJ2-5; clone_size: .; d_call: TRBD2; cdr3_aa: CASSSLAGVGETQYF; cdr3_nt: TGTGCCAGCAGCTCTTTAGCGGGAGTTGGGGAGACCCAGTACTTC
v_call: TRBV5-1; j_call: TRBJ1-5; clone_size: .; d_call: TRBD1; cdr3_aa: CASSFGTGSDQPQHF; cdr3_nt: TGCGCCAGCAGCTTTGGGACAGGGAGCGATCAGCCCCAGCATTTT
v_call: TRBV28; j_call: TRBJ2-1; clone_size: .; d_call: TRBD2; cdr3_aa: CASSLPTSGNNEQFF; cdr3_nt: TGTGCCAGCAGCTTACCTACTAGCGGCAACAATGAGCAGTTCTTC
v_call: TRBV7-2; j_call: TRBJ1-5; clone_size: .; d_call: .; cdr3_aa: CASSLYTGGIWHF; cdr3_nt: TGTGCCAGCAGCTTATATACCGGGGGGATCTGGCATTTT
v_call: TRBV15; j_call: TRBJ2-2; clone_size: .; d_call: .; cdr3_aa: CATSRATGELFF; cdr3_nt: TGTGCCACCAGCAGAGCGACCGGGGAGCTGTTTTTT
v_call: TRBV18; j_call: TRBJ1-5; clone_size: .; d_call: .; cdr3_aa: CASSPTENSNQPQHF; cdr3_nt: TGTGCCAGCTCACCGACAGAAAATAGCAATCAGCCCCAGCATTTT
v_call: TRBV7-9; j_call: TRBJ2-5; clone_size: .; d_call: TRBD1; cdr3_aa: CASSSPTGAQETQYF; cdr3_nt: TGTGCCAGCAGCTCGCCAACAGGGGCGCAGGAGACCCAGTACTTC
v_call: TRBV18; j_call: TRBJ2-5; clone_size: .; d_call: .; cdr3_aa: CASSPSSGETQYF; cdr3_nt: TGTGCCAGCTCACCCTCGTCAGGGGAGACCCAGTACTTC
v_call: TRBV5-4; j_call: TRBJ1-1; clone_size: .; d_call: .; cdr3_aa: CASSRGEGLNTEAFF; cdr3_nt: TGTGCCAGCAGCCGGGGGGAGGGGTTGAACACTGAAGCTTTCTTT
v_call: TRBV5-4; j_call: TRBJ2-1; clone_size: .; d_call: TRBD2; cdr3_aa: CASSLDLIAGGYNEQFF; cdr3_nt: TGTGCCAGCAGCTTGGATCTCATAGCGGGAGGGTACAATGAGCAGTTCTTC
v_call: TRBV18; j_call: TRBJ1-2; clone_size: .; d_call: .; cdr3_aa: CASSTTGTSYGYTF; cdr3_nt: TGTGCCAGCTCGACGACCGGGACAAGTTATGGCTACACCTTC
v_call: TRBV9; j_call: TRBJ1-4; clone_size: few; d_call: .; cdr3_aa: CASSPVVGANEKLFF; cdr3_nt: TGTGCCAGCAGCCCGGTGGTAGGGGCTAATGAAAAACTGTTTTTT
v_call: TRBV7-9; j_call: TRBJ2-7; clone_size: once; d_call: TRBD2; cdr3_aa: CASSLGWEGLHEQYF; cdr3_nt: TGTGCCAGCAGCTTAGGGTGGGAGGGCCTTCACGAGCAGTACTTC
v_call: TRBV7-2; j_call: TRBJ2-1; clone_size: .; d_call: .; cdr3_aa: CASSLAYPRDEQFF; cdr3_nt: TGTGCCAGCAGCTTAGCGTATCCCAGGGATGAGCAGTTCTTC
v_call: TRBV5-1; j_call: TRBJ1-2; clone_size: .; d_call: .; cdr3_aa: CASSLALQPDTNYGYTF; cdr3_nt: TGCGCCAGCAGCTTGGCCTTACAGCCCGATACTAACTATGGCTACACCTTC
v_call: TRBV6-5; j_call: TRBJ1-4; clone_size: .; d_call: TRBD1; cdr3_aa: CASSQGQGNEKLFF; cdr3_nt: TGTGCCAGCAGTCAGGGACAGGGGAATGAAAAACTGTTTTTT
v_call: TRBV6-6; j_call: TRBJ2-1; clone_size: .; d_call: .; cdr3_aa: CASSVGPEQFF; cdr3_nt: TGTGCCAGCTCCGTGGGGCCTGAGCAGTTCTTC